This T cell receptor (beta chain) was recovered during a study of blood T cell repertoires in COVID-19. Background on the study: There were acute and convalescent COVID-19 samples, and they came from the United States, Italy and Spain. In each case, the material was cDNA or gDNA derived from T cells, B-cell-depleted T cells, or PBMCs.

This CDR3 has 12 residues. V lost 4 bases, J lost 12 bases, and 6 bases stayed unmatched. The germline V gene encodes CDR1 SGHNT and CDR2 YYREEE (reference sequence). The authors' processing: Estimation of nucleated cell counts was performed using reference gene primer amplification. Generated by immunoSEQ multiplex PCR, the TCRdb table keeps only in-frame clones and is missing some. That table is the source of V, J and clone size, and D and trimming were worked out from the DNA. This sample yields approximately 280,000 clones, of which about 89% are seen a single time; less than 2.5% belongs to the top ten.

This sequence originates from a man in his fifties with acute or convalescent COVID-19. Sequencing input: peripheral blood. The chain has TRBV5-4 and TRBJ2-3; 9 bases are a match to TRBD1. CDR3 sequence: CASSLGTGPQYF. The CDR3 DNA sequence: TGTGCCAGCAGCCTAGGGACAGGGCCCCAGTATTTT.